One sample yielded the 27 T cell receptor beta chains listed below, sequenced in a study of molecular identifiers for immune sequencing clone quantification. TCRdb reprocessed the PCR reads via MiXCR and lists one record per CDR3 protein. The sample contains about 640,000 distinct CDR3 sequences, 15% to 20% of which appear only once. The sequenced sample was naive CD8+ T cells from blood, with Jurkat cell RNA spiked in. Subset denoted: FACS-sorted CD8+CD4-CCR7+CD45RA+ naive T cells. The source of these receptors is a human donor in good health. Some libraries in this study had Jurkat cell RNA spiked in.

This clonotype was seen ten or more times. CDR3 protein: CASRSGTQNTGELFF. The CDR3 bases are TGTGCCAGCAGGTCCGGGACTCAGAACACCGGGGAGCTGTTTTTT. The chain combines TRBV6-5 with TRBJ2-2; D may be TRBD2 (6 bases). The V end lost 6 bases, the J end lost 1 base, and 12 bases lay between the germline ends. Per the germline V gene, CDR1 is MNHEY and CDR2 is SVGAGI. The CDR3 runs 15 residues.

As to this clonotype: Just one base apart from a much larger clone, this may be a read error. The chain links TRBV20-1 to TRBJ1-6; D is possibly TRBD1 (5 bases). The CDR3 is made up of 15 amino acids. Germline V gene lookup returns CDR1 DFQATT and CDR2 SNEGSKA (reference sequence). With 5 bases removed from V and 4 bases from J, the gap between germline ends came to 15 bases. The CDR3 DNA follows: TGCAGTGCTGAGGCAGGGTGGGATTATAATTCACCCCTCCACTTT. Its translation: CSAEAGWDYNSPLHF.

As DNA, the CDR3 is TGTGCCAGCAGCTCAGAGCACAATGAGCAGTTCTTC. Translation gives CASSSEHNEQFF. The chain joins TRBV7-9 to TRBJ2-1; D is unresolved. CDR3 length: 12 amino acids. V lost 4 bases, J lost 5 bases, and 6 bases lay in between. Per germline, CDR1 SEHNR and CDR2 FQNEAQ (reference sequence).

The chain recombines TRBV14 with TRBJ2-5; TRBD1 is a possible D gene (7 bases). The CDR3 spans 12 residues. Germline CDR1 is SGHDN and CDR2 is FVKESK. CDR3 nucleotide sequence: TGTGGCAGGGGCAGGGGGGAAGAGACCCAGTACTTC. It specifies CGRGRGEETQYF.

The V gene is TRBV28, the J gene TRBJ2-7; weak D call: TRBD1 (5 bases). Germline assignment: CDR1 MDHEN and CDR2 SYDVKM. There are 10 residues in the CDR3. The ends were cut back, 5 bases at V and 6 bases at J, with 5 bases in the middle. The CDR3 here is CASSDSEQYF. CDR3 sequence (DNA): TGTGCCAGCAGTGACAGCGAGCAGTACTTC.

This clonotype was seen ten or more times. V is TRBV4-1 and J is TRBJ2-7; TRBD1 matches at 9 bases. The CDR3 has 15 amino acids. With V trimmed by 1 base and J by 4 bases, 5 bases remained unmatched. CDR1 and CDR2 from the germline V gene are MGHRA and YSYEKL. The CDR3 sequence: CASSQADRGAYEQYF. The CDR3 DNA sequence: TGCGCCAGCAGCCAAGCGGACAGGGGTGCATACGAGCAGTACTTC.

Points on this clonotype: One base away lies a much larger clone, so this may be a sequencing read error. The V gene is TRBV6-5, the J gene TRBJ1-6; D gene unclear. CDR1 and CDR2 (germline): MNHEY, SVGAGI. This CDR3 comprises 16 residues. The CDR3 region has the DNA TGTGCCGGCAGTCAGCGGATCGGGATGGGTTATTCACCCCTCCACTTT. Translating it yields CAGSQRIGMGYSPLHF.

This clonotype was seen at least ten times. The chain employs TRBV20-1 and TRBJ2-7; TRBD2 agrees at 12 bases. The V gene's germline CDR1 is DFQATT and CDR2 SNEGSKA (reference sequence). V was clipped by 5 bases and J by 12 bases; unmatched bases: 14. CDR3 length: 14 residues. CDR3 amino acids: CSALPGTSGPPGYF. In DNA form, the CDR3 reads TGCAGTGCTCTTCCCGGGACTAGCGGGCCTCCTGGGTACTTC.

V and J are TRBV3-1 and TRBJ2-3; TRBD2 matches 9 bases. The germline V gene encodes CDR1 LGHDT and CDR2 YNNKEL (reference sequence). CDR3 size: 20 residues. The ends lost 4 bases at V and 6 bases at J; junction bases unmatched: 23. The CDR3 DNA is TGTGCCAGCAGCCCCGGTCTTAGAGCGGGAGGCCTACAACGGGCTGATACGCAGTATTTT. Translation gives CASSPGLRAGGLQRADTQYF.

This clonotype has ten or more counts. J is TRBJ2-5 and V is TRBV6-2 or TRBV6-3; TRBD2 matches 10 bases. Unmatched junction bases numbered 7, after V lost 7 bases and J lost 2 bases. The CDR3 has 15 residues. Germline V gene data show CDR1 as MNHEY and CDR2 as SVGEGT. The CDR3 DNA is TGTGCCAGCAACCTACTAGCGGGGTATCAAGAGACCCAGTACTTC. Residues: CASNLLAGYQETQYF.

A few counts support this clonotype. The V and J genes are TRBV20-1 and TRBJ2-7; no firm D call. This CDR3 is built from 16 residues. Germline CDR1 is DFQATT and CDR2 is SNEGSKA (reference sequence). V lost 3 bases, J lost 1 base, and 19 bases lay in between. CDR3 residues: CSARVPAGGRSYEQYF. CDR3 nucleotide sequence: TGCAGTGCTAGGGTCCCAGCAGGCGGCAGGTCCTACGAGCAGTACTTC.

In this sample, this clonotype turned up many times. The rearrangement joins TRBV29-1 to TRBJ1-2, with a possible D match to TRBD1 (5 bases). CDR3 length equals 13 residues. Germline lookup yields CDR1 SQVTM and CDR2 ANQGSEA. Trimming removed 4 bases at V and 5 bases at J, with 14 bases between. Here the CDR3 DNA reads TGCAGCGTTGTTTCGGGGGGATCTTATGGCTACACCTTC. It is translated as CSVVSGGSYGYTF. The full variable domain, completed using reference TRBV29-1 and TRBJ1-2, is SAVISQKPSRDICQRGTSLTIQCQVDSQVTMMFWYRQQPGQSLTLIATANQGSEATYESGFVIDKFPISRPNLTFSTLTVSNMSPEDSSIYLCSVVSGGSYGYTFGSGTRLTVV.

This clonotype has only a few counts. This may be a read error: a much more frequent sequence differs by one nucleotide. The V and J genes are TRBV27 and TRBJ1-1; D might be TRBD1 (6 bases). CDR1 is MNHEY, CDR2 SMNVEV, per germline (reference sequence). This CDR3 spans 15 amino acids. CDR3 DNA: TGTGCCAGCAGTTTACTTGGGACACCAGACACTGTAGCTTTCTTT. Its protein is CASSLLGTPDTVAFF.

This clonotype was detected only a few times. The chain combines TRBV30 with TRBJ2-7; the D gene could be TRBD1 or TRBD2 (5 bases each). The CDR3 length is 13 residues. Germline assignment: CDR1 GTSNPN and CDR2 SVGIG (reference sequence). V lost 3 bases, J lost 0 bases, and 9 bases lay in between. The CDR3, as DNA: TGTGCCTGGAGGGGGGTCCCCTCCTACGAGCAGTACTTC. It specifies CAWRGVPSYEQYF.

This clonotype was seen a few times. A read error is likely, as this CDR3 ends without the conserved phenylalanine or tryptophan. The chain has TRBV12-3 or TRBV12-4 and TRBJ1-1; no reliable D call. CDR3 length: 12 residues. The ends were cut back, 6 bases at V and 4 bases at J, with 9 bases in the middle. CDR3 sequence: CASRTGSTEAFL. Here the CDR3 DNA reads TGTGCCAGCAGAACCGGGTCCACTGAAGCTTTCCTT.

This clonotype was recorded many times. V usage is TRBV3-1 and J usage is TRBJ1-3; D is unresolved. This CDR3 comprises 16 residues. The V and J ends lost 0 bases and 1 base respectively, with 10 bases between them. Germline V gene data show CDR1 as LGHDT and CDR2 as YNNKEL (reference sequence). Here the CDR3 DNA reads TGTGCCAGCAGCCAAGAAAGGTTCGGTTCTGGAAACACCATATATTTT. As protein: CASSQERFGSGNTIYF.

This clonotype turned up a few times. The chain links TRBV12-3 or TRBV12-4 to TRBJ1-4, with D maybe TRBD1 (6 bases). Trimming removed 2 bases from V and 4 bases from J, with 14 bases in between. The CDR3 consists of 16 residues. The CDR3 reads CASSLNGGQNNEKLFF. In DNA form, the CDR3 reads TGTGCCAGCAGTTTAAACGGGGGCCAGAATAATGAAAAACTGTTTTTT.

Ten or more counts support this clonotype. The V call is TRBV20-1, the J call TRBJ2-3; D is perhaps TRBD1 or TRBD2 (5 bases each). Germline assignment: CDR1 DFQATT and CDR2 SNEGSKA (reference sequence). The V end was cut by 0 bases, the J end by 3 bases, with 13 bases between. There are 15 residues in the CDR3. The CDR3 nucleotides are TGCAGTGCTAGAGATCATAGGGGCGGGACAGATACGCAGTATTTT. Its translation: CSARDHRGGTDTQYF.

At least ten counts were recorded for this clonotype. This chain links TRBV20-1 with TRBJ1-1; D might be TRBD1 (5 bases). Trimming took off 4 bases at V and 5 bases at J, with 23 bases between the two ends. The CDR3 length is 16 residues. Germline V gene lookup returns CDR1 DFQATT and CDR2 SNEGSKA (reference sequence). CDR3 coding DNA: TGCAGTGCTATGGGGGGGGGAGGGGCCGGGGGAACTGAAGCTTTCTTT. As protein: CSAMGGGGAGGTEAFF.

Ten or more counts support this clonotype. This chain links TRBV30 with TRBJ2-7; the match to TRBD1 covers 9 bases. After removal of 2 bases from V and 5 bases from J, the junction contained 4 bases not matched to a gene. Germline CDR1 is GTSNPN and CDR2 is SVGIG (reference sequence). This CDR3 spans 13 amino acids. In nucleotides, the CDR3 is TGTGCCTGGAGTCGGTGGACAGGGGACGAGCAGTACTTC. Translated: CAWSRWTGDEQYF.

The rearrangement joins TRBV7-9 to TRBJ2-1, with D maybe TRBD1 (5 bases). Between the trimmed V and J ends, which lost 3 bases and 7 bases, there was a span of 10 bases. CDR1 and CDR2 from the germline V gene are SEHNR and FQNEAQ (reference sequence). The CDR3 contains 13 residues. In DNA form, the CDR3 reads TGTGCCAGCAGCTTTCAGGGCTGGAATGAGCAGTTCTTC. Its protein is CASSFQGWNEQFF.

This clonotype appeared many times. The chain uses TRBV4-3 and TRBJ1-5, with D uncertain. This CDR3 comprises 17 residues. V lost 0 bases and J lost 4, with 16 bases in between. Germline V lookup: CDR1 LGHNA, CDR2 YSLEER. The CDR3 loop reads CASSQDRSFGFNQPQHF. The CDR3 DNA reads TGCGCCAGCAGCCAAGATCGTAGTTTCGGTTTTAATCAGCCCCAGCATTTT.

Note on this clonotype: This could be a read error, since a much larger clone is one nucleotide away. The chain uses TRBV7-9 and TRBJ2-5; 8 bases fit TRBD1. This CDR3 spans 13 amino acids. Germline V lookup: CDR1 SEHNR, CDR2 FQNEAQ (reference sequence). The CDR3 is CASSGDRGETQCF. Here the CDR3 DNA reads TGTGCCAGCAGCGGTGACAGGGGTGAGACCCAGTGCTTC.

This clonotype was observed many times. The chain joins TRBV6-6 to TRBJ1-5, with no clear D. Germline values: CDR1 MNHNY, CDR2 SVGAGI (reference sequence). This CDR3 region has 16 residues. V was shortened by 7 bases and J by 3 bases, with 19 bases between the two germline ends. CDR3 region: CASTPEIGAFNQPQHF. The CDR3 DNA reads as TGTGCCAGCACCCCTGAGATAGGAGCTTTCAATCAGCCCCAGCATTTT.

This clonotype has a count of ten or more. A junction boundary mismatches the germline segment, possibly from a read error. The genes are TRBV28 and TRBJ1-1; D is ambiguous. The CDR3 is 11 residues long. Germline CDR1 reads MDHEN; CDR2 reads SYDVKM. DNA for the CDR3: TGTGCCAGCAGTTTAGGGGAACTCTCCCTGTTT. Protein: CASSLGELSLF.

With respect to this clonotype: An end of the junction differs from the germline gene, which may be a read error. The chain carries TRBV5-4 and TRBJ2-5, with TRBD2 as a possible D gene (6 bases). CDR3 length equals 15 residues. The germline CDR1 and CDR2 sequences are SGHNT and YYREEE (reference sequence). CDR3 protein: CASGLEEGRGETQYF. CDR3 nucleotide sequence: TGTGCCAGCGGCTTGGAGGAGGGAAGGGGAGAGACCCAGTACTTC.

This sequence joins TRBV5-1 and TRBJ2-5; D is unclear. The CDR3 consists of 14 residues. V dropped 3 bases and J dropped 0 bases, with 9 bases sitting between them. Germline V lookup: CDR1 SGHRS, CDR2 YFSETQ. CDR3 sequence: CASSSGWNQETQYF. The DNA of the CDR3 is TGCGCCAGCAGCTCAGGCTGGAACCAAGAGACCCAGTACTTC.